The sequence of this T cell receptor (beta chain) was determined in a study of cytomegalovirus exposure and HLA in healthy donors. Overall study: From 150 million to 200 million T cells, an earlier analysis saw 117 million unique TCR beta sequences.

CDR1 and CDR2 (germline): SGHAT, FQNNGV. This CDR3 has 12 residues. V gave up 2 bases and J gave up 4 bases, with 4 bases separating them. Vbeta (60) and Jbeta (13) primers were used in the PCR. The data were produced by immunoSEQ multiplex PCR, yet TCRdb's version contains in-frame clones alone and is incomplete. This sample has 90,000 to 150,000 clones, with approximately 78% found just once. The sample comprised PBMCs. The V call is TRBV11-2, the J call TRBJ2-3; D not resolved. The sequence was collected from a woman aged 25 to 39 in good health and CMV-seropositive. CDR3 in amino acids: CASSLSPDTQYF. In nucleotides, the CDR3 is TGTGCCAGCAGCTTATCTCCAGATACGCAGTATTTT.